These 18 T cell receptor beta chains share one sample of origin, sequenced in a study of tumor-infiltrating lymphocytes in primary liver carcinoma (dated by TCRdb to about 2017). Total RNA and DNA were co-extracted from approximately 20-30 mg of bulk tissue with the AllPrep DNA/RNA mini kit, without cell sorting. TCRdb lists the instrument as Illumina HiSeq 2500. Starting from around 500 ng total RNA, TCRbeta-specific cDNA was produced by reverse transcription with a constant-region primer and ProtoScript II reverse transcriptase. Three nested multiplex PCR rounds, following a slightly modified ARM-PCR procedure, were used to build the TCRbeta libraries. The first two PCR rounds used multiplex TRBV1-TRBV30 forward primers with a Cbeta reverse primer, each for 10 cycles. The raw public reads went through TCRdb reprocessing: fastp at Q25, MiXCR clone calling, in-frame beta chains kept. One record per CDR3 amino acid sequence lists the most common genes and DNA. The sample table shows about 48,000 distinct CDR3 sequences, and about 68% are seen once. Roughly 24% of the sample goes to the ten largest clones.

The sequencing sample was made of liver tumor tissue from sampling region 3. The cell subset or site label for this specimen denotes: tumor region T3, left-lateral pole. The receptors were sampled from a man between 35 and 55 years old with primary liver carcinoma and hepatitis B virus infection.

Turning to this clonotype: The conserved final phenylalanine or tryptophan is absent from the CDR3, which likely points to a read error. This rearrangement joins TRBV10-3 to TRBJ1-1, with D unclear. Germline CDR1 reads ENHRY; CDR2 reads SYGVKD. This CDR3 has 14 amino acids. CDR3 DNA: TGCGCCACGCGACCGATAGGAGGCGGACCTGAGGCTTTCTTA. Protein product: CATRPIGGGPEAFL.

This clonotype was counted many times. The J gene is TRBJ2-2, the V gene TRBV5-1, with D possibly being TRBD2 (5 bases). The germline V and J ends were trimmed by 0 bases and 7 bases, with 22 bases remaining between them. This CDR3 has 18 amino acids. Per germline, CDR1 SGHRS and CDR2 YFSETQ. The CDR3 sequence is CASSLVGLSALARGELFF. The CDR3 region has the DNA TGCGCCAGCAGCTTGGTTGGACTCTCGGCCCTAGCTCGCGGGGAGCTGTTTTTT.

The chain couples TRBV19 to TRBJ1-2; TRBD1 aligns across 10 bases. CDR3 size: 13 residues. The J segment lost 9 bases and the V segment lost 5 bases, leaving 6 bases of the junction unmatched. CDR1 and CDR2 from the germline V gene are LNHDA and SQIVND (reference sequence). The CDR3 bases are TGTGCCAGTAGTTCGGGACAGGGGTATAGCTACACCTTC. Translation: CASSSGQGYSYTF.

The chain employs TRBV4-1 and TRBJ1-1, with D perhaps matching TRBD1 (5 bases). V was shortened by 2 bases and J by 3 bases, with 13 bases between the two germline ends. This CDR3 contains 15 residues. From germline, CDR1 is MGHRA and CDR2 YSYEKL. CDR3 residues: CASSQLGGCDTEAFF. The CDR3 bases are TGCGCCAGCAGCCAACTCGGGGGGTGTGACACTGAAGCTTTCTTT.

At least ten counts were recorded for this clonotype. This chain links TRBV5-1 with TRBJ2-5; D not resolved. Germline V lookup: CDR1 SGHRS, CDR2 YFSETQ. The CDR3 has 12 residues. The V end lost 4 bases, the J end lost 5 bases, and 9 bases lay between the germline ends. CDR3 amino acids: CASSTVGETQYF. DNA for the CDR3: TGCGCCAGCAGCACAGTAGGGGAGACCCAGTACTTC. The entire variable domain, with the rest obtained from reference TRBV5-1 and TRBJ2-5, is as follows: KAGVTQTPRYLIKTRGQQVTLSCSPISGHRSVSWYQQTPGQGLQFLFEYFSETQRNKGNFPGRFSGRQFSNSRSEMNVSTLELGDSALYLCASSTVGETQYFGPGTRLLVL.

Details on this clonotype: An end of the junction differs from the germline gene, which may be a read error. The chain employs TRBV20-1 and TRBJ2-1; TRBD1 is a possible D gene (5 bases). The CDR3 runs to 14 residues. Germline V lookup: CDR1 DFQATT, CDR2 SNEGSKA (reference sequence). In DNA form, the CDR3 reads TGCAGTGCTAGGGACATACGGCTCTCGAATGAACAGTTCTTC. Its protein product is CSARDIRLSNEQFF.

Turning to this clonotype: A read error may explain this, as a much larger clone is one base away. The V call is TRBV28, the J call TRBJ2-7; D is tentatively TRBD1 or TRBD2 (5 bases each). The CDR3 runs to 15 residues. The germline V gene encodes CDR1 MDHEN and CDR2 SYDVKM. Trimming took 10 bases from V and 0 from J, leaving 19 bases between them. The CDR3 spells CANTPEAGSSYEQYF. The CDR3 DNA is TGTGCCAACACCCCCGAGGCAGGGAGCTCCTACGAGCAGTACTTC.

A remark on this clonotype: A much larger clone differs from this one at a single base, so this may be a read error. The chain combines TRBV11-3 with TRBJ2-7, with a weak D call TRBD1 (5 bases). This CDR3 has 15 residues. Germline CDR1 and CDR2: SGHNT and YENEEA. CDR3 in DNA: TGTGTCAGCAGCCCAGGGATGACAGCCCCCTACGAGCAGTACTTC. Translated: CVSSPGMTAPYEQYF.

The rearrangement joins TRBV29-1 to TRBJ1-2; D is unclear. This CDR3 is 12 amino acids long. Germline-derived CDR1 and CDR2 are SQVTM and ANQGSEA. The ends were cut back, 8 bases at V and 3 bases at J, with 13 bases in the middle. For the CDR3, the DNA is TGCAGCAGAGTGGGCCGCCACTATGGCTACACCTTC. It is translated as CSRVGRHYGYTF. Full variable domain (missing parts from reference TRBV29-1 and TRBJ1-2): SAVISQKPSRDICQRGTSLTIQCQVDSQVTMMFWYRQQPGQSLTLIATANQGSEATYESGFVIDKFPISRPNLTFSTLTVSNMSPEDSSIYLCSRVGRHYGYTFGSGTRLTVV.

Notes on this clonotype: A clone one base away is much larger, so this may be a read error. The rearrangement uses TRBV28 and TRBJ2-3; a possible D gene is TRBD2 (6 bases). This CDR3 is 17 amino acids long. Looked up from germline, CDR1 is MDHEN and CDR2 is SYDVKM. Trimming stripped 5 bases from V and 5 bases from J, with 23 bases between. The CDR3, as DNA: TGTGCCAGCAGTCCACGACTGTGGCGGGGCGGAGGAGATACGCAGTATTTT. Amino acids: CASSPRLWRGGGDTQYF.

The chain uses TRBV20-1 and TRBJ2-5, with 7 bases fitting TRBD1. Per the germline V gene, CDR1 is DFQATT and CDR2 is SNEGSKA (reference sequence). The CDR3 extends over 13 amino acids. In nucleotides, the CDR3 is TGCACTGCCATTTACAGGGGTCAAGAGACCCAGTACTTC. This translates into CTAIYRGQETQYF.

A single count supports this clonotype. One junction end does not reproduce the germline sequence, and a read error may be involved. The CDR3 coding sequence is TGTGCCAGCAGCCCGGAGCGCAATGAGCAGTTTTTC. Encoded protein: CASSPERNEQFF. This chain links TRBV11-2 with TRBJ2-1; D is ambiguous. Germline CDR1 is SGHAT and CDR2 is FQNNGV. The CDR3 contains 12 residues.

Worth noting for this clonotype: Because the CDR3 is missing its conserved closing phenylalanine or tryptophan, this is likely a read error. The chain couples TRBV7-8 to TRBJ2-1; 9 bases align to TRBD1. V shed 8 bases, J shed 12 bases, and the junction held 11 bases outside the gene matches. The CDR3 has 13 residues. Germline V lookup: CDR1 SGHVS, CDR2 FQNEAQ. DNA of the CDR3: TGTGCCAGCGTGGGACAGGGCAGTGATCTGCAGTTCCTC. Residues: CASVGQGSDLQFL.

This clonotype has ten or more counts. V gene TRBV29-1 combines with J gene TRBJ2-7; D might be TRBD2 (5 bases). Trimming shortened V by 7 bases and J by 3 bases, and 19 bases separated the two germline ends. The CDR3 loop spans 14 amino acids. CDR1 SQVTM and CDR2 ANQGSEA come from the germline V gene. The CDR3 here is CSAREGSKGYEQYF. CDR3 in DNA: TGCAGCGCACGAGAAGGGAGCAAGGGCTACGAGCAGTACTTC.

Comment on this clonotype: One end of the junction varies from germline; a read error may be responsible. The chain couples TRBV19 to TRBJ2-1; D is possibly TRBD1 or TRBD2 (5 bases each). The CDR3 runs 14 residues. CDR1 is LNHDA, CDR2 SQIVND, per germline (reference sequence). The CDR3 nucleotides read TGTGCCGGTAGTCAGGGAGTTCCGGTCGATGAGCAGTTCTTC. Its protein product is CAGSQGVPVDEQFF.

This clonotype was seen at least ten times. The chain employs TRBV24-1 and TRBJ1-3; unclear D gene. Looked up from germline, CDR1 is KGHDR and CDR2 is SFDVKD. Between the trimmed V and J ends, which lost 4 bases and 7 bases, there was a span of 7 bases. CDR3 length: 12 residues. The CDR3 region has the DNA TGTGCCACCAGTGAAAACGATAACACCATATATTTT. It yields the protein CATSENDNTIYF.

This clonotype was found a few times. The gene calls are TRBV18 and TRBJ2-3; TRBD2 matches 8 bases. The CDR3 has 15 residues. The germline gives CDR1 KGHSH, CDR2 LQKENI. The V gene end was trimmed by 3 bases and the J gene end by 0 bases; junction bases not matched to a gene: 2. CDR3 protein: CASSPLAGSTDTQYF. Here the CDR3 DNA reads TGTGCCAGCTCACCCTTAGCGGGGAGCACAGATACGCAGTATTTT.

As DNA, the CDR3 is TGTGCCAGCAAGCTGGACCCCCCACGAGAGACCCAGTACTTC. It encodes CASKLDPPRETQYF. The chain employs TRBV5-4 and TRBJ2-5; D not resolved. Trimming removed 6 bases at V and 4 bases at J, with 16 bases between. Germline loops: CDR1 SGHNT, CDR2 YYREEE (reference sequence). This CDR3 has 14 amino acids.